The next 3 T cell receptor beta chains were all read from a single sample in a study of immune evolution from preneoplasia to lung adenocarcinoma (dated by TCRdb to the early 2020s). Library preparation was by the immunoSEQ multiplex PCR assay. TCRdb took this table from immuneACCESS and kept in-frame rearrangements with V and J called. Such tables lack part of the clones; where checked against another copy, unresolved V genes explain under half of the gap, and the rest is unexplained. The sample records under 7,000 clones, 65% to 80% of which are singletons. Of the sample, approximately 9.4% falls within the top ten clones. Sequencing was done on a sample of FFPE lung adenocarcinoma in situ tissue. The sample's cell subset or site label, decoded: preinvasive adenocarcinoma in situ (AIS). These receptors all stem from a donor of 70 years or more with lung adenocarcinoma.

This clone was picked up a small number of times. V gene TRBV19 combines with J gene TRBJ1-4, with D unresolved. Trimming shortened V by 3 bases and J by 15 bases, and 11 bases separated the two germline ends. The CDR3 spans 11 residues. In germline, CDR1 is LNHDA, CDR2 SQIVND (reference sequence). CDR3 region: CASSIGGDLFF. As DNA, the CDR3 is TGTGCCAGTAGTATTGGCGGCGATTTGTTTTTT.

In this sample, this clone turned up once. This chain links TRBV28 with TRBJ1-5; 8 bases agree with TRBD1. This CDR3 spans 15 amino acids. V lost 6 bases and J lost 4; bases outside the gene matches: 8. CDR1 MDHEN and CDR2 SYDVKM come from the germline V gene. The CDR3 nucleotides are TGTGCCAGCAGACCGGGGACAGGCGATAATCAGCCCCAGCATTTT. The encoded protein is CASRPGTGDNQPQHF. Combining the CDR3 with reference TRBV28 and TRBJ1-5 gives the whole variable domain DVKVTQSSRYLVKRTGEKVFLECVQDMDHENMFWYRQDPGLGLRLIYFSYDVKMKEKGDIPEGYSVSREKKERFSLILESASTNQTSMYLCASRPGTGDNQPQHFGDGTRLSIL.

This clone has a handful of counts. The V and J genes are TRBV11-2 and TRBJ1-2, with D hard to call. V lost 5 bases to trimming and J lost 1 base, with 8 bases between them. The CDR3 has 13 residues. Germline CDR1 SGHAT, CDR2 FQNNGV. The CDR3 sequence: CASSPQSNYGYTF. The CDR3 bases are TGTGCCAGCAGCCCCCAGAGTAACTATGGCTACACCTTC.